This T cell receptor beta chain derives from a study of T cells in Graves' hyperthyroidism and ophthalmopathy. Trimming cost V 4 bases and J 6 bases; bases outside gene matches: 11. The CDR3 has 17 amino acids. Germline CDR1 SGHRS, CDR2 YFSETQ. There were TCR beta CDR3 regions amplified from RNA transcripts. The HTBI primer set was used in a first-round RT-PCR of the TCR CDR3. TCRdb passed the multiplex PCR reads through MiXCR, listing each CDR3 protein once. The repertoire has a few hundred thousand distinct CDR3 sequences, roughly 23% of them found once; the top ten carry less than 65%. PBMCs were sourced from 9 to 10 ml fresh peripheral blood.

The chain uses TRBV5-1 and TRBJ2-1; 12 bases are shared with TRBD2. Sequencing input: blood. This receptor was identified in a woman aged 70 to 79 with Graves' ophthalmopathy. The CDR3 DNA reads TGCGCCAGCAGCCTGGCCGGGGCTAGCGGGAGGGCCAATGAGCAGTTCTTC. Protein: CASSLAGASGRANEQFF.